The entry below gives a single T cell receptor (beta chain) sequence along with its context. The method was immunoSEQ multiplex PCR; TCRdb's version includes in-frame clones alone and lacks a portion of them. The table shows more than 90,000 clones, with about 88% occurring only once. This CDR3 is built from 13 residues. Trimming removed 2 bases from V and 8 bases from J; junction bases left unmatched: 5. The germline V gene encodes CDR1 SGHTA and CDR2 FQGTGA. The source of the sample is a study of blood T cell repertoires in COVID-19. At the level of the study: There were acute and convalescent COVID-19 samples, and they came from the United States, Italy and Spain. The analysed material was cDNA or gDNA that came from T cells, B-cell-depleted T cells, or PBMCs.

The V and J genes are TRBV7-3 and TRBJ1-1, with 7 bases fitting TRBD1. The receptor was isolated from a man aged 35 to 55 with acute or convalescent COVID-19. Sequences were obtained from peripheral blood. The CDR3 DNA reads as TGTGCCAGCAGCTTAGAAGGGGGCTTGGAAGCTTTCTTT. Residues: CASSLEGGLEAFF.